Listed below are T cell receptor beta chains from one sample, sequenced in a study of shared clonotypes between healthy human individuals. TCRdb's copy holds only in-frame clones and misses some; the assay was immunoSEQ multiplex PCR. This sample has fewer than 600,000 clones, with roughly 79% found just once. The sample comprised PBMCs. These receptors all come from a woman in her forties in good health. Some clones in this sample may be carry-over from other donors' samples. Each CDR3 is given with its conserved first and last residue. D genes are given only for firm matches. Some rows mark clone size as missing; the rest say once, few, many or name a class of expanded clone.

NA NA TRBJ2-7 TRBV2 CASSVPGTGEQYF TGTGCCAGCAGTGTGCCAGGGACGGGCGAGCAGTACTTC
NA NA TRBJ1-1 TRBV10-3 CAISARPGDTEAFF TGTGCCATCAGCGCCCGGCCGGGGGACACTGAAGCTTTCTTT
NA TRBD2 TRBJ2-7 TRBV30 CAWTGGSGRLYEQYF TGTGCCTGGACGGGGGGGAGCGGGAGACTCTACGAGCAGTACTTC
NA NA TRBJ1-5 TRBV7-2 CASSLLFGRQPQHF TGTGCCAGCAGCTTACTTTTTGGGCGCCAGCCCCAGCATTTT
NA TRBD2 TRBJ2-1 TRBV7-2 CASSPGGRAYNEQFF TGTGCCAGCAGCCCTGGAGGGAGGGCCTACAATGAGCAGTTCTTC
NA TRBD2 TRBJ2-7 TRBV29-1 CSGQRGVEQYF TGCAGCGGCCAGCGGGGTGTCGAGCAGTACTTC
NA TRBD2 TRBJ2-1 TRBV11-3 CASSLVVAGGHNEQFF TGTGCCAGCAGCTTAGTTGTTGCGGGAGGGCACAATGAGCAGTTCTTC
NA NA TRBJ2-5 TRBV7-9 CASSRRVDQETQYF TGTGCCAGCAGCCGTCGGGTAGATCAAGAGACCCAGTACTTC
NA TRBD2 TRBJ2-5 TRBV11-2 CASSLGVVAGEAETQYF TGTGCCAGCAGCTTAGGGGTGGTAGCGGGAGAGGCCGAGACCCAGTACTTC
NA NA TRBJ2-7 TRBV27 CASSPPGHESPFYEQYF TGTGCCAGCAGTCCCCCAGGGCACGAATCTCCCTTCTACGAGCAGTACTTC
NA NA TRBJ2-7 TRBV28 CASSSKPGTTRSYEQYF TGTGCCAGCAGTTCTAAGCCCGGGACCACGCGCTCCTACGAGCAGTACTTC
NA NA TRBJ2-1 TRBV28 CASSWAKGEYNEQFF TGTGCCAGCAGTTGGGCCAAGGGGGAGTACAATGAGCAGTTCTTC
NA NA TRBJ1-5 TRBV6-6 CASSPGPHQPQHF TGTGCCAGCAGTCCCGGGCCCCATCAGCCCCAGCATTTT
NA NA TRBJ2-7 TRBV19 CASSIDAGGSYEQYF TGTGCCAGTAGTATAGACGCTGGCGGTTCCTACGAGCAGTACTTC
NA TRBD1 TRBJ1-2 TRBV7-3 CASSRTGGEHGYTF TGTGCCAGCAGTCGGACAGGGGGCGAGCATGGCTACACCTTC
NA NA TRBJ2-5 TRBV11-3 CASSSGRASTQYF TGTGCCAGCAGCTCAGGCCGGGCGTCGACCCAGTACTTC
NA NA TRBJ2-7 TRBV5-6 CASSLDYRISYEQYF TGTGCCAGCAGCTTGGATTACAGGATCTCCTACGAGCAGTACTTC
many TRBD1 TRBJ2-7 TRBV5-4 CASSPGQGQGYEQYF TGTGCCAGCAGCCCGGGACAGGGGCAAGGGTACGAGCAGTACTTC
NA TRBD2 TRBJ2-7 TRBV28 CASSLASGSRNEQYF TGTGCCAGCAGTTTGGCTAGCGGGAGTCGGAACGAGCAGTACTTC
once NA TRBJ1-1 TRBV5-1 CASRFEGTTEAFF TGCGCCAGCAGATTCGAGGGGACCACTGAAGCTTTCTTT
NA NA TRBJ2-7 TRBV7-5 CARSLEGQGGEQYF TGTGCCAGAAGCTTAGAGGGACAGGGCGGAGAGCAGTACTTC
NA NA TRBJ2-7 TRBV27 CASSFSGAEQYF TGTGCCAGCAGTTTTTCGGGGGCCGAGCAGTACTTC
NA NA TRBJ2-2 TRBV29-1 CSVEMGRSTGELFF TGCAGCGTTGAAATGGGACGATCCACCGGGGAGCTGTTTTTT
NA NA TRBJ1-1 TRBV7-8 CASRQSNTEAFF TGTGCCAGCCGACAGTCGAACACTGAAGCTTTCTTT
NA TRBD2 TRBJ2-1 TRBV29-1 CSVGGSSGPLRGEQFF TGCAGCGTTGGTGGGTCTAGCGGTCCCCTACGGGGTGAGCAGTTCTTC
NA NA TRBJ1-3 TRBV2 CASSVQGSGNTIYF TGTGCCAGCAGTGTACAGGGCTCTGGAAACACCATATATTTT
NA NA TRBJ1-2 TRBV7-9 CASSEGSVRNVDYGYTF TGTGCCAGCAGTGAAGGATCAGTTAGGAACGTCGACTATGGCTACACCTTC
NA TRBD1 TRBJ1-5 TRBV28 CASSPAQGGYQPQHF TGTGCCAGCAGTCCCGCCCAGGGGGGATATCAGCCCCAGCATTTT
NA NA TRBJ1-4 TRBV9 CASSVSQGEGELFF TGTGCCAGCAGCGTAAGCCAGGGTGAGGGGGAACTGTTTTTT
NA NA TRBJ2-1 TRBV7-2 CASSLMVGEQFF TGTGCCAGCAGCTTAATGGTAGGCGAGCAGTTCTTC
once NA TRBJ2-5 TRBV18 CASSPGQETQYF TGTGCCAGCTCACCAGGCCAAGAGACCCAGTACTTC
few TRBD2 TRBJ2-7 TRBV5-3 CARSFGEEGLSSYEQYF TGTGCCAGAAGTTTTGGGGAGGAGGGACTAAGCTCCTACGAGCAGTACTTC
NA TRBD2 TRBJ2-2 TRBV5-4 CASSLASGVGELFF TGTGCCAGCAGCTTGGCTAGCGGTGTCGGGGAGCTGTTTTTT
NA TRBD1 TRBJ1-2 TRBV28 CASSFRTGTSYGYTF TGTGCCAGCAGTTTCAGGACAGGGACTTCCTATGGCTACACCTTC
few NA TRBJ2-2 TRBV4-3 CASSQEHTGSGELFF TGCGCCAGCAGCCAAGAGCACACAGGTTCCGGGGAGCTGTTTTTT
NA NA TRBJ1-1 TRBV7-6 CASSLELRNTEAFF TGTGCCAGCAGCTTAGAACTGAGGAACACTGAAGCTTTCTTT
NA NA TRBJ2-2 TRBV7-3 CASSLNRPRNTGELFF TGTGCCAGCAGCTTAAACAGGCCTCGGAACACCGGGGAGCTGTTTTTT
NA NA TRBJ1-3 TRBV5-1 CASSPAVSGNTIYF TGCGCCAGCAGCCCCGCAGTCTCTGGAAACACCATATATTTT
NA NA TRBJ1-4 TRBV7-9 CASSLRSYEKLFF TGTGCCAGCAGCTTAAGGTCCTATGAAAAACTGTTTTTT
few TRBD1 TRBJ1-4 TRBV18 CASSPPGQGGEKLFF TGTGCCAGCTCACCTCCGGGACAGGGAGGTGAAAAACTGTTTTTT
NA NA TRBJ2-7 TRBV6-4 CASSGGCISYEQYF TGTGCCAGCAGTGGAGGGTGCATCTCCTACGAGCAGTACTTC
many TRBD2 TRBJ2-3 TRBV6-4 CASSRVAGSSDTQYF TGTGCCAGCAGTAGGGTAGCGGGATCGTCGGATACGCAGTATTTT
NA NA TRBJ2-7 TRBV5-6 CASSLRGRGFPSEQYF TGTGCCAGCAGCTTGAGGGGCAGGGGCTTCCCTTCCGAGCAGTACTTC
NA TRBD1 TRBJ2-7 TRBV28 CASSWDQGVPEQYF TGTGCCAGCAGCTGGGATCAGGGGGTCCCCGAGCAGTACTTC
NA TRBD1 TRBJ1-5 TRBV7-2 CASSLGQGNQPQHF TGTGCCAGCAGCTTGGGACAGGGGAATCAGCCCCAGCATTTT
NA NA TRBJ2-1 TRBV19 CASRPSAGFYNEQFF TGTGCCAGTAGACCGTCGGCGGGATTCTACAATGAGCAGTTCTTC
NA NA TRBJ1-3 TRBV7-8 CASSPGSGAAGNTIYF TGTGCCAGCAGCCCCGGCTCGGGGGCAGCTGGAAACACCATATATTTT
few NA TRBJ1-5 TRBV28 CASSTPGNQHF TGTGCCAGCAGCACCCCCGGGAACCAGCATTTT
NA TRBD1 TRBJ2-6 TRBV2 CASSADRAAGANVLTF TGTGCCAGCAGTGCCGACAGGGCGGCCGGGGCCAACGTCCTGACTTTC
NA TRBD1 TRBJ2-1 TRBV18 CASSPGTAAYNEQFF TGTGCCAGCTCACCCGGGACAGCCGCCTACAATGAGCAGTTCTTC
NA NA TRBJ2-7 TRBV15 CATSRDNQGWSEQYF TGTGCCACCAGCAGAGATAATCAGGGATGGTCCGAGCAGTACTTC
once NA TRBJ2-4 TRBV30 CAWSVMSGVAKNIQYF TGTGCCTGGAGTGTTATGTCGGGGGTAGCCAAAAACATTCAGTACTTC